This T cell receptor (beta chain) is drawn from a study of T-cell memory formation after mild COVID-19. Trimming cost V 2 bases and J 9 bases, with 13 bases left between them. The CDR3 runs to 14 residues. Germline V gene sequence: CDR1 MNHEY, CDR2 SVGEGT. The study, taken as a whole, reports: Memory cells collected pre-infection included some clones that later responded, suggesting cross-reactive memory joined. CM and EM subsets held most contracting CD4+ clones; EMRA held CD8+ ones.

One entry per CDR3 protein results from TCRdb running MiXCR on the 5' RACE reads. The sample shows fewer than 650,000 distinct CDR3 sequences, less than 25% of them seen only once. Remarks on this clonotype: Its matching antigen is unknown.

The TCR originated in an adult woman who had mild COVID-19 (a few samples of this study predate the infection). Cell type and time point are not known. Sequenced: PBMCs or a T cell subset sorted from them (not recorded which). This chain joins TRBV6-2 or TRBV6-3 and TRBJ2-2; the D gene is possibly TRBD1 (5 bases). CDR3 amino acids: CASSYPTVSRELFF. CDR3 nucleotides: TGTGCCAGCAGTTACCCGACAGTCTCGCGGGAGCTGTTTTTT.